The 17 T cell receptor beta chains below all came from one sample that was sequenced in a study of CD8 T cells in Susac syndrome. The RNA, roughly 0.45 to 1 ug, was put through reverse transcription using random hexamers. TCRdb itself ran the immunoSEQ multiplex PCR reads through MiXCR, one entry per CDR3 protein. The table has 55,000 to 70,000 distinct CDR3 sequences, 85% to 95% seen once; the top ten hold roughly 0.25%. Sequences were obtained from CD8+ T cells from PBMCs. The source is a human donor in good health.

The J gene is TRBJ2-7, the V gene TRBV3-1; D uncertain. CDR3 length: 14 residues. Germline V gives CDR1 LGHDT, CDR2 YNNKEL (reference sequence). Trimming stripped 1 base from V and 2 bases from J, with 9 bases between. This chain's CDR3 is CASSQGVLTYEQYF. The CDR3 DNA reads TGTGCCAGCAGCCAAGGGGTACTCACCTACGAGCAGTACTTC.

The chain recombines TRBV7-3 with TRBJ1-1, with unresolved D. CDR3 length equals 16 residues. The germline V and J ends were trimmed by 2 bases and 0 bases, with 13 bases remaining between them. The germline CDR1 and CDR2 sequences are SGHTA and FQGTGA. The CDR3 sequence: CASSLVGSPMNTEAFF. DNA of the CDR3: TGTGCCAGCAGCTTAGTGGGGTCTCCTATGAACACTGAAGCTTTCTTT.

This clonotype was detected once. The chain carries TRBV15 and TRBJ1-2, with TRBD1 matching 8 bases. V was clipped by 6 bases and J by 4 bases; unmatched bases: 4. Germline-derived CDR1 and CDR2 are LNHNV and YYDKDF (reference sequence). This CDR3 has 13 residues. This chain's CDR3 is CATRGQGIYGYTF. The CDR3 nucleotides read TGTGCCACCAGAGGACAGGGAATCTATGGCTACACCTTC.

The rearrangement joins TRBV3-1 to TRBJ2-3; D gene unclear. CDR1 and CDR2 from the germline V gene are LGHDT and YNNKEL (reference sequence). Trimming stripped 3 bases from V and 3 bases from J, with 13 bases between. The CDR3 has 15 residues. The CDR3 protein is CASSHLMDRTDTQYF. DNA for the CDR3: TGTGCCAGCAGCCATCTCATGGACCGGACAGATACGCAGTATTTT.

This CDR3 is CASMTIYGIQYF. CDR3 in DNA: TGTGCCAGCATGACCATTTACGGCATTCAGTACTTC. The chain uses TRBV7-9 and TRBJ2-4; D unresolved. Germline V gene data show CDR1 as SEHNR and CDR2 as FQNEAQ (reference sequence). This CDR3 contains 12 residues. V lost 7 bases and J 9 bases, leaving 13 bases between the germline ends.

The J gene is TRBJ2-7, the V gene TRBV15; possibly TRBD2 for D (6 bases). V was shortened by 5 bases and J by 3 bases, with 20 bases between the two germline ends. CDR3 length: 16 amino acids. The germline CDR1 and CDR2 sequences are LNHNV and YYDKDF (reference sequence). CDR3 nucleotides: TGTGCCACCAGCCCGAGGGCTAGCGTACTCATCTACGAGCAGTACTTC. Amino acids: CATSPRASVLIYEQYF.

The chain recombines TRBV18 with TRBJ2-2, with D tentatively TRBD2 (5 bases). V was pared by 3 bases and J by 5 bases, with 16 bases between. This CDR3 is 16 amino acids long. CDR1 KGHSH and CDR2 LQKENI come from the germline V gene. The CDR3 region is CASSPLRLGETGELFF. The CDR3 DNA reads as TGTGCCAGCTCACCTTTGAGGCTCGGGGAAACCGGGGAGCTGTTTTTT.

The CDR3, as DNA: TGTGCCAGTACCACGACAGATGGTAATGAAAAACTGTTTTTT. Its protein product is CASTTTDGNEKLFF. The V and J genes are TRBV19 and TRBJ1-4; D is perhaps TRBD1 (5 bases). V dropped 7 bases and J dropped 4 bases, with 13 bases sitting between them. Germline loops: CDR1 LNHDA, CDR2 SQIVND (reference sequence). This CDR3 is built from 14 residues.

This chain joins TRBV6-5 and TRBJ2-2; maybe TRBD1 (6 bases). The germline V gene encodes CDR1 MNHEY and CDR2 SVGAGI. The CDR3 runs 16 residues. Trimming took off 4 bases at V and 1 base at J, with 13 bases between the two ends. CDR3 nucleotide sequence: TGTGCCAGCAGTTCGACAGGCTTTCTGAACACCGGGGAGCTGTTTTTT. This translates into CASSSTGFLNTGELFF.

CDR3 in amino acids: CATSTGGNQPQHF. In nucleotides, the CDR3 is TGTGCCACCAGTACAGGGGGCAATCAGCCCCAGCATTTT. The chain couples TRBV24-1 to TRBJ1-5, with 7 positions matching TRBD1. V trimming: 6 bases; J trimming: 2 bases; junction bases outside the gene matches: 0. Germline V gene data show CDR1 as KGHDR and CDR2 as SFDVKD. The CDR3 runs 13 residues.

This chain joins TRBV27 and TRBJ2-3; D might be TRBD1 (5 bases). V dropped 1 base and J dropped 0 bases, with 5 bases sitting between them. This CDR3 has 14 residues. Germline CDR1 is MNHEY and CDR2 is SMNVEV (reference sequence). The CDR3 reads CASSLYRSTDTQYF. The CDR3 DNA sequence: TGTGCCAGCAGTTTATACAGGAGCACAGATACGCAGTATTTT.

This clonotype was found once. The V and J genes are TRBV27 and TRBJ2-7; TRBD2 aligns across 7 bases. Germline V gives CDR1 MNHEY, CDR2 SMNVEV (reference sequence). The V segment lost 2 bases and the J segment 7 bases; nucleotides outside the gene matches: 8. The CDR3 covers 14 residues. CDR3 sequence reads: CASSLAVGRGEQYF. For the CDR3, the DNA is TGTGCCAGCAGTTTAGCGGTGGGGAGGGGTGAGCAGTACTTC.

This clonotype was detected once. This chain joins TRBV5-6 and TRBJ1-2, with TRBD1 matching 7 bases. V was pared by 3 bases and J by 1 base, with 9 bases of the junction left unmatched. Germline CDR1 SGHDT, CDR2 YYEEEE. The CDR3 sequence is 16 residues long. CDR3 sequence reads: CASSYIGDSHNYGYTF. CDR3 nucleotide sequence: TGTGCCAGCAGCTACATTGGGGACAGCCATAACTATGGCTACACCTTC.

V and J are TRBV19 and TRBJ2-7; the D is unclear. The CDR3 covers 11 residues. Germline CDR1 is LNHDA and CDR2 is SQIVND (reference sequence). Trimming took off 3 bases at V and 6 bases at J, with 6 bases between the two ends. As DNA, the CDR3 is TGTGCCAGTAGTATGCAGAGCGAGCAGTACTTC. Its translation is CASSMQSEQYF.

The CDR3 loop is CASSSDRMNTEAFF. CDR3 in DNA: TGTGCCAGCAGCTCGGACAGGATGAACACTGAAGCTTTCTTT. V usage is TRBV27 and J usage is TRBJ1-1, with 7 bases lining up with TRBD1. This CDR3 comprises 14 residues. J gave up 0 bases and V 6 bases, and 4 bases lay outside the gene matches. Per germline, CDR1 MNHEY and CDR2 SMNVEV (reference sequence).

The chain recombines TRBV19 with TRBJ1-1, with D unclear. V was trimmed by 4 bases and J by 2 bases, leaving 11 bases between them. In germline, CDR1 is LNHDA, CDR2 SQIVND (reference sequence). CDR3 length: 14 amino acids. Here the CDR3 DNA reads TGTGCCAGTAGTAATTTGTACGTCAACACTGAAGCTTTCTTT. It encodes CASSNLYVNTEAFF.

This clonotype was observed a single time. The genes are TRBV6-4 and TRBJ2-3; 10 nucleotides match TRBD2. V shed 2 bases and J 4 bases; nucleotides not matched to a gene: 3. Germline lookup yields CDR1 MRHNA and CDR2 SNTAGT. This CDR3 spans 15 amino acids. The CDR3 sequence is CASSDTSGGADTQYF. The CDR3 DNA reads TGTGCCAGCAGTGACACCAGCGGGGGGGCAGATACGCAGTATTTT.